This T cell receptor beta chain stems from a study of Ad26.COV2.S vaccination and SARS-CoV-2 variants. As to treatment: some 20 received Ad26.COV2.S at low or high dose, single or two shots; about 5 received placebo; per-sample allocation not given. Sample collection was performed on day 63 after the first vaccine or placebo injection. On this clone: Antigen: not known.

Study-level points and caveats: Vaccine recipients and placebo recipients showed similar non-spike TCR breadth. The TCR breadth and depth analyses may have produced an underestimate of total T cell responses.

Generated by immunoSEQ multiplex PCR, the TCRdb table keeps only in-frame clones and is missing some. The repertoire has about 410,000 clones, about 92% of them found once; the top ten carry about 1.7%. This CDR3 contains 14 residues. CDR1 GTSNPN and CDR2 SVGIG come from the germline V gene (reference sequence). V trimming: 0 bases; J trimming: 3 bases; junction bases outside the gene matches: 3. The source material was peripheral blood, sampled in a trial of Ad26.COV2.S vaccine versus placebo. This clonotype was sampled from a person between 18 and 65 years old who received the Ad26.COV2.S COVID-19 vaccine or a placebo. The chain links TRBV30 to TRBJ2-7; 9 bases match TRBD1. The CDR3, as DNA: TGTGCCTGGAGTGTAACGACAGGGGGCTACGAGCAGTACTTC. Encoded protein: CAWSVTTGGYEQYF.